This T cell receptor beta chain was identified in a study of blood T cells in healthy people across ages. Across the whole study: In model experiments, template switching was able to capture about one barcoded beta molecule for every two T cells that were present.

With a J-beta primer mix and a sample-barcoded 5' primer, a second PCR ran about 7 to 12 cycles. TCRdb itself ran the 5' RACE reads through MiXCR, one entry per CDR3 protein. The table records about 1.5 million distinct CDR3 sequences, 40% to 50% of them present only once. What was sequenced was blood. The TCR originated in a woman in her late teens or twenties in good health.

The CDR3 sequence is CASSDGQTNTEAFF. Here the CDR3 DNA reads TGTGCCAGCAGTGATGGGCAGACGAACACTGAAGCTTTCTTT. V gene TRBV2 combines with J gene TRBJ1-1; no definite D call. Trimming took 3 bases from V and 1 from J, leaving 9 bases between them. Germline V gives CDR1 SNHLY, CDR2 FYNNEI. The CDR3 is 14 residues long.